The rows below give T cell receptor beta chains drawn from one sample of a study of OX40 agonist ivuxolimab in advanced cancers. The protocol was immunoSEQ multiplex PCR, while the TCRdb copy is restricted to in-frame clones and leaves out a portion. Of 31,000 or so clones in the sample, less than 85% were seen once. The sequences come from CD4+ or CD8+ T cells sorted from blood, collected in a trial of the OX40 agonist ivuxolimab. Source of these receptors: an adult with an advanced solid tumor such as melanoma, head and neck, liver or kidney cancer. The CDR3 runs from the conserved cysteine through the conserved F or W. D genes are given only for firm matches. For some rows the clone size is stated as once, few or many, or as a class when expanded; others skip it.

TRBV7-3	few	TRBJ2-7	-	TGTGCCAGCAGCCCCAGGGGGGAATCCTCCTACGAGCAGTACTTC	CASSPRGESSYEQYF
TRBV28	-	TRBJ1-2	-	TGTGCCAGCAGTTCCTATGAGGGCTACACCTTC	CASSSYEGYTF
TRBV5-1	-	TRBJ1-4	TRBD1	TGCGCCAGCAGCTTGGGACAGGGGAACGAAAAACTGTTTTTT	CASSLGQGNEKLFF
TRBV11-2	few	TRBJ2-7	TRBD1	TGTGCCAGCAGGCCGGGACAGGGGTTCTCCTACGAGCAGTACTTC	CASRPGQGFSYEQYF
TRBV4-3	-	TRBJ2-1	TRBD1	TGCGCCAGCAGCCAAGGGGGTTATGACAGGGTCAATGAGCAGTTCTTC	CASSQGGYDRVNEQFF
TRBV5-6	-	TRBJ2-1	TRBD1	TGTGCCAGCAGCTTGGTGGGACAGGGGGCTATTTGGATCGGCGATGAGCAGTTCTTC	CASSLVGQGAIWIGDEQFF
TRBV7-9	many	TRBJ2-5	-	TGTGCCAGCAGCCTCGACAGCACGCAAGAGACCCAGTACTTC	CASSLDSTQETQYF
TRBV9	-	TRBJ1-2	-	TGTGCCAGCAGCGTAGTTGCAGCTAACTATGGCTACACCTTC	CASSVVAANYGYTF
TRBV28	few	TRBJ1-5	-	TGTGCCAGCACCCGGGGACTTCTCAGTCAGCCCCAGCATTTT	CASTRGLLSQPQHF
TRBV28	-	TRBJ2-2	TRBD2	TGTGCCAGCAGTTTGGAGGGAGGGCCGGGGGAGCTGTTTTTT	CASSLEGGPGELFF